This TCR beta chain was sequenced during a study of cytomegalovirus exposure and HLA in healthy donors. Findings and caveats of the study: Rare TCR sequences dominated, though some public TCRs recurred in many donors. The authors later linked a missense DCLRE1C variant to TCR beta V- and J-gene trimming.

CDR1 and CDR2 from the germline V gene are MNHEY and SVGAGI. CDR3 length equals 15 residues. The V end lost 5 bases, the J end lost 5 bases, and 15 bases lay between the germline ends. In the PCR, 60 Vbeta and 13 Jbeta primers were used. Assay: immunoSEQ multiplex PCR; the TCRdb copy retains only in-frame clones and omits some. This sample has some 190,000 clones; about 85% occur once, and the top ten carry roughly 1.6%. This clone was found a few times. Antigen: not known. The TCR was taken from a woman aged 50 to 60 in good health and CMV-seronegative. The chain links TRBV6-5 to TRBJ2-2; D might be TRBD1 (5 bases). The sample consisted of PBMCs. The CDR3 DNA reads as TGTGCCAGCAGTCCCCAAGCGACAGTTACCGGGGAGCTGTTTTTT. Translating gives CASSPQATVTGELFF.